This TCR beta chain came from a study of identical twins. Looked up from germline, CDR1 is DFQATT and CDR2 is SNEGSKA (reference sequence). CDR3 length: 14 amino acids. Trimming shortened V by 6 bases and J by 0 bases, and 14 bases separated the two germline ends. MiXCR, run by TCRdb on the 5' RACE reads, gives a single entry per CDR3 protein. Here the sample spans about 190,000 distinct CDR3 sequences, 15% to 20% being singletons. The same sample was also studied in work on T cells expressing NK-cell markers. That work states: Each of about six donors carried dominant NKG2C+ clonotypes accounting for about 1.0-7.0% of CD8+ T cells.

Material for sequencing was CD8+ T cells sorted from blood. This clonotype originated in a woman younger than 35 in good health. The gene calls are TRBV20-1 and TRBJ2-5, with D perhaps TRBD2 (5 bases). The CDR3 sequence is CSARSVEDQETQYF. In DNA, the CDR3 is TGCAGTGCCCGTAGCGTTGAAGACCAAGAGACCCAGTACTTC.